A single sample is the source of the 28 T cell receptor beta chains below, sequenced in a study of immune evolution from preneoplasia to lung adenocarcinoma. Measured with immunoSEQ multiplex PCR; TCRdb has only the in-frame clones, and not every one. The sample holds approximately 5,000 clones, 80% to 90% seen once. The sample comprised FFPE atypical adenomatous hyperplasia tissue from the lung. Subset specified: atypical adenomatous hyperplasia (AAH), lung preneoplasia. These receptor sequences come from a person aged 70 to 80 with lung adenocarcinoma.

The chain couples TRBV5-1 to TRBJ2-7; D may be TRBD1 (6 bases). This CDR3 is 15 amino acids long. Germline loops: CDR1 SGHRS, CDR2 YFSETQ. With 4 bases removed from V and 1 base from J, the gap between germline ends came to 15 bases. CDR3 nucleotide sequence: TGCGCCAGCAGCCTCACAGGGATTCCTTCCTACGAGCAGTACTTC. Its translation is CASSLTGIPSYEQYF. Full variable domain (rest looked up from reference TRBV5-1 and TRBJ2-7): KAGVTQTPRYLIKTRGQQVTLSCSPISGHRSVSWYQQTPGQGLQFLFEYFSETQRNKGNFPGRFSGRQFSNSRSEMNVSTLELGDSALYLCASSLTGIPSYEQYFGPGTRLTVT.

The chain carries TRBV4-1 and TRBJ1-4; D is possibly TRBD1 (5 bases). The V and J ends lost 1 base and 11 bases respectively, with 17 bases between them. CDR3 length equals 15 residues. Per germline, CDR1 MGHRA and CDR2 YSYEKL. The CDR3 bases are TGCGCCAGCAGCCAAGGGTGGGGGGATCTGTGGAAACTGTTTTTT. Protein sequence: CASSQGWGDLWKLFF.

The rearrangement uses TRBV30 and TRBJ2-7, with 9 bases identical to TRBD1. Germline lookup yields CDR1 GTSNPN and CDR2 SVGIG (reference sequence). The ends lost 3 bases at V and 5 bases at J; junction bases unmatched: 5. This CDR3 has 13 residues. This chain's CDR3 is CAWRQGAIDEQYF. The CDR3 bases are TGTGCCTGGAGACAGGGGGCGATCGACGAGCAGTACTTC. Looking up the rest from reference TRBV30 and TRBJ2-7 gives the full variable domain: SQTIHQWPATLVQPVGSPLSLECTVEGTSNPNLYWYRQAAGRGLQLLFYSVGIGQISSEVPQNLSASRPQDRQFILSSKKLLLSDSGFYLCAWRQGAIDEQYFGPGTRLTVT.

This chain links TRBV5-4 with TRBJ2-3; 9 nucleotides align to TRBD2. This CDR3 contains 16 residues. Germline CDR1 reads SGHNT; CDR2 reads YYREEE (reference sequence). V was clipped by 0 bases and J by 1 base; unmatched bases: 3. In DNA form, the CDR3 reads TGTGCCAGCAGCTTGGGCGGGAGGGATCGCACAGATACGCAGTATTTT. Protein product: CASSLGGRDRTDTQYF.

This chain connects TRBV5-1 to TRBJ2-5, with unresolved D. Trimming left V 4 bases short and J 1 base short, with 14 bases between. CDR1 SGHRS and CDR2 YFSETQ come from the germline V gene. This CDR3 has 15 amino acids. CDR3 DNA: TGCGCCAGCAGCCCCGTGGGGTATGCCCAAGAGACCCAGTACTTC. Translation gives CASSPVGYAQETQYF.

This sequence joins TRBV11-3 and TRBJ1-5; D is ambiguous. CDR3 size: 14 residues. V shed 5 bases and J shed 2 bases, with 10 bases lying between them. The germline CDR1 and CDR2 sequences are SGHNT and YENEEA. For the CDR3, the DNA is TGTGCCAGCAGCGAGGGCCCAGGCAATCAGCCCCAGCATTTT. Its translation: CASSEGPGNQPQHF. The full variable domain, in which reference TRBV11-3 and TRBJ1-5 provide the parts outside the CDR3, is EAGVVQSPRYKIIEKKQPVAFWCNPISGHNTLYWYLQNLGQGPELLIRYENEEAVDDSQLPKDRFSAERLKGVDSTLKIQPAELGDSAVYLCASSEGPGNQPQHFGDGTRLSIL.

The rearrangement uses TRBV5-1 and TRBJ2-1; 11 bases match TRBD2. V lost 4 bases and J lost 6; bases outside the gene matches: 12. The CDR3 covers 17 residues. CDR1 is SGHRS, CDR2 YFSETQ, per germline. CDR3 amino acids: CASSPGTSGPTPNEQFF. The CDR3 DNA reads as TGCGCCAGCAGCCCCGGGACTAGCGGCCCAACTCCCAATGAGCAGTTCTTC.

The chain employs TRBV14 and TRBJ1-1; TRBD1 aligns across 10 bases. After removal of 4 bases from V and 1 base from J, the junction contained 9 bases not matched to a gene. Germline V gene sequence: CDR1 SGHDN, CDR2 FVKESK. The length of the CDR3 is 17 residues. CDR3 nucleotide sequence: TGTGCCAGCAGCCCACTGGACAGGGGGATGGAGAACACTGAAGCTTTCTTT. This translates into CASSPLDRGMENTEAFF.

The chain links TRBV5-1 to TRBJ1-1; the match to TRBD1 covers 8 bases. There are 15 residues in the CDR3. CDR1 and CDR2 (germline): SGHRS, YFSETQ. J gave up 4 bases and V 3 bases, and 8 bases lay outside the gene matches. The chain's CDR3 is CASSSGGGGVTEAFF. The DNA for the CDR3 is TGCGCCAGCAGCTCAGGGGGCGGGGGGGTCACTGAAGCTTTCTTT.

V is TRBV29-1 and J is TRBJ1-1; a weak D match, TRBD1 (6 bases). Germline-derived CDR1 and CDR2 are SQVTM and ANQGSEA. There are 14 residues in the CDR3. Between the trimmed V and J ends, which lost 4 bases and 0 bases, there was a span of 12 bases. The CDR3 is CSVATGTMNTEAFF. The CDR3 DNA reads as TGCAGCGTTGCAACAGGGACCATGAACACTGAAGCTTTCTTT.

This chain joins TRBV5-6 and TRBJ2-3; unclear D gene. V lost 0 bases and J lost 1, with 6 bases in between. The CDR3 loop spans 14 amino acids. CDR1 SGHDT and CDR2 YYEEEE come from the germline V gene. This chain's CDR3 is CASSLALGTDTQYF. The CDR3 region has the DNA TGTGCCAGCAGCTTGGCGCTAGGCACAGATACGCAGTATTTT.

The chain combines TRBV28 with TRBJ1-5, with D possibly TRBD1 on 5 matching bases. The CDR3 has 15 residues. V was clipped by 3 bases and J by 0 bases, with 9 bases between them. CDR1 and CDR2 (germline): MDHEN, SYDVKM. The CDR3 loop reads CASSFSGRSNQPQHF. The CDR3 DNA reads as TGTGCCAGCAGTTTTTCGGGACGTAGCAATCAGCCCCAGCATTTT.

CDR3 DNA: TGTGCCAGCAGCTTGGAGGGCGGGGACAGCGGGGAGCTGTTTTTT. This codes for CASSLEGGDSGELFF. The J gene is TRBJ2-2, the V gene TRBV5-6; perhaps TRBD1 as D (7 bases). The CDR3 is 15 amino acids. Germline lookup yields CDR1 SGHDT and CDR2 YYEEEE. Trimming took off 0 bases at V and 7 bases at J, with 13 bases between the two ends.

The table lists this clone with a count of one. V and J are TRBV7-6 and TRBJ2-7; 9 bases align to TRBD1. The ends lost 5 bases at V and 7 bases at J; junction bases unmatched: 12. The germline gives CDR1 SGHVS, CDR2 FNYEAQ. The length of the CDR3 is 15 residues. The CDR3 DNA is TGTGCCAGCAGCCTCAAACAGGGGGCGATTTTAGAGCAGTACTTC. Amino acids: CASSLKQGAILEQYF.

J is TRBJ2-5 and V is TRBV19; D is uncertain. CDR3 size: 11 residues. Between the trimmed V and J ends, which lost 8 bases and 2 bases, there was a span of 6 bases. Germline CDR1 and CDR2: LNHDA and SQIVND (reference sequence). The chain's CDR3 is CASGVQETQYF. The CDR3 DNA reads as TGTGCCAGTGGGGTACAAGAGACCCAGTACTTC.

The chain has TRBV7-8 and TRBJ2-2, with D unclear. V was trimmed by 3 bases and J by 7 bases, leaving 9 bases between them. Per the germline V gene, CDR1 is SGHVS and CDR2 is FQNEAQ. The CDR3 covers 13 residues. The CDR3 reads CASSFQINGELFF. CDR3 nucleotide sequence: TGTGCCAGCAGCTTCCAGATTAACGGGGAGCTGTTTTTT.

DNA of the CDR3: TGTGCCACCAGCAGAGCCGGACAGGGCTCAAATCAGCCCCAGCATTTT. Protein sequence: CATSRAGQGSNQPQHF. This rearrangement joins TRBV15 to TRBJ1-5; 8 positions match TRBD1. CDR1 and CDR2 from the germline V gene are LNHNV and YYDKDF (reference sequence). This CDR3 is built from 16 residues. The V gene end was trimmed by 1 base and the J gene end by 4 bases; junction bases not matched to a gene: 6. Based on the CDR3 plus reference TRBV15 and TRBJ1-5, the full variable domain is DAMVIQNPRYQVTQFGKPVTLSCSQTLNHNVMYWYQQKSSQAPKLLFHYYDKDFNNEADTPDNFQSRRPNTSFCFLDIRSPGLGDTAMYLCATSRAGQGSNQPQHFGDGTRLSIL.

The rearrangement joins TRBV28 to TRBJ1-2; D possibly corresponds to TRBD1 (6 bases). Trimming pared 6 bases from V and 8 bases from J, leaving 19 bases between. The germline V gene has CDR1 MDHEN and CDR2 SYDVKM. The CDR3 consists of 14 residues. The CDR3 DNA follows: TGTGCCAGCAGACCTACAGGGCAGCCTTTGGGCTACACCTTC. Translation gives CASRPTGQPLGYTF.

As regards this clone: The junction differs from germline at one of its ends, possibly a read error. This specimen includes other DNA sequences encoding the same CDR3. This chain connects TRBV7-7 to TRBJ2-2, with unresolved D. The CDR3 contains 14 residues. Germline V gene data show CDR1 as SSHAT and CDR2 as FNYEAQ (reference sequence). The CDR3 DNA reads TGTGCTAGCAGCTTAGATGAAGTAACCGGGGAGCTGTTTTTT. Translating it yields CASSLDEVTGELFF.

CDR3 coding DNA: TGTGCCAGCTTGGGGACTAGGAACACCGGGGAGCTGTTTTTT. Its protein product is CASLGTRNTGELFF. The chain employs TRBV6-6 and TRBJ2-2; TRBD2 matches 8 bases. Germline V gives CDR1 MNHNY, CDR2 SVGAGI (reference sequence). Unmatched junction bases numbered 3, after V lost 8 bases and J lost 1 base. The CDR3 totals 14 residues.

This clone was counted only a few times. The chain couples TRBV5-1 to TRBJ1-1, with D unclear. This CDR3 contains 14 residues. V was trimmed by 0 bases and J by 3 bases, leaving 9 bases between them. Germline V gives CDR1 SGHRS, CDR2 YFSETQ. The CDR3: CASSLAAGDTEAFF. The CDR3 DNA is TGCGCCAGCAGCTTGGCCGCCGGGGACACTGAAGCTTTCTTT.

The table lists this clone with a few counts. The chain combines TRBV30 with TRBJ2-2, with TRBD2 matching over 10 bases. With V trimmed by 4 bases and J by 5 bases, 4 bases remained unmatched. This CDR3 comprises 14 residues. Germline CDR1 and CDR2: GTSNPN and SVGIG (reference sequence). CDR3 coding DNA: TGTGCCTGGAAACTAGCGGGGATGACCGGGGAGCTGTTTTTT. Protein product: CAWKLAGMTGELFF.

The rearrangement links TRBV7-9 to TRBJ2-5, with D possibly TRBD1 on 6 matching bases. Germline CDR1 is SEHNR and CDR2 is FQNEAQ (reference sequence). This CDR3 contains 13 residues. The V end lost 7 bases, the J end lost 1 base, and 10 bases lay between the germline ends. CDR3 bases: TGTGCCAGCAAGGGGACAAGCCAAGAGACCCAGTACTTC. It is translated as CASKGTSQETQYF.

This rearrangement joins TRBV7-9 to TRBJ1-1; possible D gene TRBD1, 5 bases. The germline V gene has CDR1 SEHNR and CDR2 FQNEAQ (reference sequence). The CDR3 consists of 13 residues. The V gene lost 5 bases and the J gene lost 10 bases, with 17 bases spanning the gap. This chain's CDR3 is CASSHAGAPGAFF. DNA for the CDR3: TGTGCCAGCAGCCATGCCGGGGCCCCAGGAGCTTTCTTT.

The chain has TRBV29-1 and TRBJ2-6; TRBD2 aligns across 7 bases. This CDR3 spans 17 amino acids. The germline V gene encodes CDR1 SQVTM and CDR2 ANQGSEA. V lost 4 bases, J lost 0 bases, and 9 bases stayed unmatched. CDR3 residues: CSVAVSSGFSGANVLTF. The CDR3 DNA reads TGCAGCGTTGCGGTGTCTAGCGGTTTCTCTGGGGCCAACGTCCTGACTTTC. Full variable domain (missing parts from reference TRBV29-1 and TRBJ2-6): SAVISQKPSRDICQRGTSLTIQCQVDSQVTMMFWYRQQPGQSLTLIATANQGSEATYESGFVIDKFPISRPNLTFSTLTVSNMSPEDSSIYLCSVAVSSGFSGANVLTFGAGSRLTVL.

The chain carries TRBV6-6 and TRBJ1-3, with D possibly matching TRBD1 (5 bases). The CDR3 sequence is 15 residues long. Between the trimmed V and J ends, which lost 2 bases and 0 bases, there was a span of 8 bases. CDR1 and CDR2 from the germline V gene are MNHNY and SVGAGI (reference sequence). The CDR3: CASSYGTPSGNTIYF. CDR3 in DNA: TGTGCCAGCAGTTACGGGACGCCCTCTGGAAACACCATATATTTT.

The CDR3 is CASSLVPEGLYGYTF. The CDR3 DNA sequence: TGCGCCAGCAGCTTGGTCCCAGAGGGATTATATGGCTACACCTTC. The rearrangement joins TRBV5-1 to TRBJ1-2; D is unclear. Trimming removed 0 bases from V and 5 bases from J, with 14 bases in between. Germline V gene lookup returns CDR1 SGHRS and CDR2 YFSETQ. The CDR3 runs 15 residues.

The chain employs TRBV7-9 and TRBJ2-7; 10 nucleotides agree with TRBD2. The germline CDR1 and CDR2 sequences are SEHNR and FQNEAQ (reference sequence). V was clipped by 4 bases and J by 7 bases; unmatched bases: 7. The CDR3 loop spans 14 amino acids. This CDR3 reads CASSSGLALSEQYF. CDR3 coding DNA: TGTGCCAGCAGCTCGGGACTAGCGTTGAGTGAGCAGTACTTC.